The clone carrying this T cell receptor beta chain was seen a few times. What it binds is not known. RNA transcripts provided the source from which TCR beta CDR3 regions were amplified. Researchers ran a first-round RT-PCR on the TCR CDR3 using the HTBI primer set. MiXCR, run by TCRdb on the multiplex PCR reads, gives a single entry per CDR3 protein. The sample shows 380,000 or so distinct CDR3 sequences, about a fifth of them seen only once. CDR1 is SNHLY, CDR2 FYNNEI, per germline. The CDR3 sequence is 14 residues long. Trimming removed 2 bases at V and 1 base at J, with 6 bases between. About 9.4 ml fresh peripheral blood yielded the PBMCs. The sample originates from a study of T cells in Graves' hyperthyroidism and ophthalmopathy. Whole-study context: Initial diagnosis, before any treatment, was when peripheral blood was collected.

Findings and caveats of the study: Also found in blood were most expanded thyroid clonotypes above 0.001. The model foresaw ophthalmopathy a median around 6 months prior to onset.

This rearrangement joins TRBV2 to TRBJ1-5, with D hard to call. Sequencing was carried out using blood. The receptor was derived from a woman under 30 with Graves' hyperthyroidism. The CDR3 sequence is CASSELTSNQPQHF. DNA of the CDR3: TGTGCCAGCAGTGAACTAACAAGCAATCAGCCCCAGCATTTT.